This T cell receptor beta chain emerged from a study of CD8+ T cells in alopecia areata. Regarding treatment: oral pan-JAK inhibitor, 5-10 mg twice daily. Study results and caveats: Possibly as an HLA-related effect, TCR sharing across patients appeared less clear than in mice. Among the top 100, expanded CD8+ clones were significantly decreased by tofacitinib, as was scalp clonality.

Sequencing templates came from extracted RNA that was reverse transcribed into cDNA. Profiling relied on immunoSEQ multiplex PCR, and the TCRdb table lists in-frame clones only, not all of them. Seen here are about 210,000 clones, under 70% observed once, and the top ten hold around 4.2%. About this clone: What it binds is not known.

Material: CD4+ T cells sorted from blood, obtained at week 4, from a patient treated with tofacitinib. The receptor was isolated from a human donor with alopecia areata.

The CDR3 here is CSVRQTSRANYGYTF. The DNA for the CDR3 is TGCAGCGTTAGACAGACTTCCAGGGCTAACTATGGCTACACCTTC. The gene calls are TRBV29-1 and TRBJ1-2; tentatively, D is TRBD1 (5 bases). The CDR3 runs 15 residues. Germline V lookup: CDR1 SQVTM, CDR2 ANQGSEA. Trimming pared 5 bases from V and 0 bases from J, leaving 16 bases between.